The next 10 T cell receptor beta chains were all read from a single sample in a study of T cell responses to AZD1222 COVID-19 vaccine. Clones were sequenced by immunoSEQ multiplex PCR, and TCRdb holds only the in-frame ones, with some missing. The table includes under 200,000 clones, around 94% detected once. The sequenced sample was peripheral blood, obtained on day 0 of AZD1222 vaccination. Source of these receptors: an adult in good health.

V usage is TRBV4-1 and J usage is TRBJ1-5, with TRBD1 matching over 8 bases. Germline-derived CDR1 and CDR2 are MGHRA and YSYEKL. The CDR3 sequence is 15 residues long. V was pared by 0 bases and J by 6 bases, with 4 bases of the junction left unmatched. For the CDR3, the DNA is TGCGCCAGCAGCCAAGAAGAACAGGGGGGTCAGCCCCAGCATTTT. Its protein is CASSQEEQGGQPQHF.

The rearrangement uses TRBV5-1 and TRBJ2-2, with TRBD1 identical over 10 bases. The V segment lost 4 bases and the J segment 5 bases; nucleotides outside the gene matches: 5. Germline V lookup: CDR1 SGHRS, CDR2 YFSETQ. This CDR3 is built from 15 residues. The DNA for the CDR3 is TGCGCCAGCAGCGGGGGACAGGGGCTGACCGGGGAGCTGTTTTTT. Residues: CASSGGQGLTGELFF.

The chain couples TRBV27 to TRBJ1-1; unclear D gene. This CDR3 is built from 13 residues. V was trimmed by 0 bases and J by 4 bases, leaving 6 bases between them. The germline gives CDR1 MNHEY, CDR2 SMNVEV (reference sequence). CDR3 nucleotide sequence: TGTGCCAGCAGTTTATCGGTCTCCACTGAAGCTTTCTTT. This codes for CASSLSVSTEAFF.

This rearrangement joins TRBV2 to TRBJ2-4; no clear D gene. Germline V gives CDR1 SNHLY, CDR2 FYNNEI. The CDR3 extends over 16 amino acids. Trimming cost V 2 bases and J 0 bases, with 11 bases left between them. The CDR3 sequence: CASSEFAFLAKNIQYF. For the CDR3, the DNA is TGTGCCAGCAGTGAATTCGCGTTTCTAGCCAAAAACATTCAGTACTTC.

The genes are TRBV7-3 and TRBJ2-1; 8 bases line up with TRBD2. J lost 0 bases, V lost 5 bases, and 3 bases had no gene match. The CDR3 is 15 residues long. Germline-derived CDR1 and CDR2 are SGHTA and FQGTGA. The DNA for the CDR3 is TGTGCCAGCAGCCCCCTAGCGGGCTCCTACAATGAGCAGTTCTTC. It codes for CASSPLAGSYNEQFF.

The chain recombines TRBV10-3 with TRBJ1-1, with TRBD1 matching over 8 bases. Trimming at V came to 8 bases and at J to 0 bases, leaving 8 bases not matched to a gene. Germline V lookup: CDR1 ENHRY, CDR2 SYGVKD. The CDR3 runs 15 residues. CDR3 sequence: CAIGNLDRVNTEAFF. CDR3 coding DNA: TGTGCCATCGGGAATCTGGACAGGGTGAACACTGAAGCTTTCTTT.

The rearrangement joins TRBV10-2 to TRBJ1-5; D is ambiguous. V lost 6 bases to trimming and J lost 0 bases, with 3 bases between them. The CDR3 is 12 amino acids. Germline V gene lookup returns CDR1 WSHSY and CDR2 SAAADI. The CDR3 bases are TGCGCCAGCAGCCTTAGCAATCAGCCCCAGCATTTT. Translated, it gives CASSLSNQPQHF.

The chain carries TRBV14 and TRBJ2-3; D gene ambiguous. Deletions cut 4 bases from V and 1 base from J, with 18 bases between. CDR1 is SGHDN and CDR2 is FVKESK in the germline V gene. The CDR3 extends over 17 amino acids. CDR3 loop: CASSPLKASWGTDTQYF. The DNA of the CDR3 is TGTGCCAGCAGCCCTTTGAAGGCTTCCTGGGGCACAGATACGCAGTATTTT.

The rearrangement joins TRBV14 to TRBJ1-1, with no clear D. The CDR3 loop spans 12 amino acids. The germline V and J ends were trimmed by 1 base and 8 bases, with 8 bases remaining between them. CDR1 and CDR2 (germline): SGHDN, FVKESK. Here the CDR3 reads CASSQGAVEAFF. The CDR3 DNA sequence: TGTGCCAGCAGCCAAGGGGCTGTAGAAGCTTTCTTT.

This chain uses TRBV27 with TRBJ1-2; D is undetermined. Germline CDR1 MNHEY, CDR2 SMNVEV (reference sequence). The CDR3 has 13 residues. V was clipped by 4 bases and J by 7 bases, with 13 bases between them. CDR3 loop: CASSSRVGSGYTF. For the CDR3, the DNA is TGTGCCAGCAGTTCACGAGTTGGGAGTGGCTACACCTTC.